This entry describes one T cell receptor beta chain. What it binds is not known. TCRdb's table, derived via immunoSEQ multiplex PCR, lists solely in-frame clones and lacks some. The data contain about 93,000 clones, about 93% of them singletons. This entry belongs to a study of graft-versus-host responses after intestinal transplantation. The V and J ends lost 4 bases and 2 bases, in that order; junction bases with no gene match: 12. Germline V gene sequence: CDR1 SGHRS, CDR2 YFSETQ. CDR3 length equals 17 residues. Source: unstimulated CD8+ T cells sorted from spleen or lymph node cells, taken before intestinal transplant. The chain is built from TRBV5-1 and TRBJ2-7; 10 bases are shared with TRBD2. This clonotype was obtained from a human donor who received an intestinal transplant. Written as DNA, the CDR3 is TGCGCCAGCAGCGCGTCGGACGGGACTAGCGAGCCCTACGAGCAGTACTTC. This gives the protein CASSASDGTSEPYEQYF.